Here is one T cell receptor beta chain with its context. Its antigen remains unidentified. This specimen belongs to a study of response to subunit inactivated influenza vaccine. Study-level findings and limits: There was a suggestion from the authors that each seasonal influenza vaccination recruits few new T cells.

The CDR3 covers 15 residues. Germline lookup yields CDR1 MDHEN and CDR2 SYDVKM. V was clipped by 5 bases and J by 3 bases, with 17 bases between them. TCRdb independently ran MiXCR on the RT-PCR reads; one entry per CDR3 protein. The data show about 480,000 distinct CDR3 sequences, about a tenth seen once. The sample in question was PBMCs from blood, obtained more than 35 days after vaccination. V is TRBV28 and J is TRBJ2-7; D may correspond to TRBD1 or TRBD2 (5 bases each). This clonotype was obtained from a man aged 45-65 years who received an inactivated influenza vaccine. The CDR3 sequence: CASSQRGRLNYEQYF. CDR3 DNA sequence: TGTGCCAGCAGTCAACGGGGACGGTTGAACTACGAGCAGTACTTC.